This TCR beta chain was documented in a study of T cell responses to AZD1222 COVID-19 vaccine. Looking at the study overall: Second-dose recipients at about 4 or about 12 weeks were treated as one pooled group.

TCRdb's table, derived via immunoSEQ multiplex PCR, lists solely in-frame clones and lacks some. The sample holds under 85,000 clones, around 87% seen once. V trimming: 2 bases; J trimming: 7 bases; junction bases outside the gene matches: 5. The CDR3 is 16 amino acids. Germline loops: CDR1 LGHNA, CDR2 YNFKEQ. The material was peripheral blood, obtained on day 0 of AZD1222 vaccination. The chain links TRBV4-2 to TRBJ2-1, with 13 bases lining up with TRBD2. This receptor was identified in an adult in good health. The CDR3 is CASSQLGLAGENEQFF. CDR3 bases: TGTGCCAGCAGCCAATTAGGACTAGCGGGAGAGAATGAGCAGTTCTTC.